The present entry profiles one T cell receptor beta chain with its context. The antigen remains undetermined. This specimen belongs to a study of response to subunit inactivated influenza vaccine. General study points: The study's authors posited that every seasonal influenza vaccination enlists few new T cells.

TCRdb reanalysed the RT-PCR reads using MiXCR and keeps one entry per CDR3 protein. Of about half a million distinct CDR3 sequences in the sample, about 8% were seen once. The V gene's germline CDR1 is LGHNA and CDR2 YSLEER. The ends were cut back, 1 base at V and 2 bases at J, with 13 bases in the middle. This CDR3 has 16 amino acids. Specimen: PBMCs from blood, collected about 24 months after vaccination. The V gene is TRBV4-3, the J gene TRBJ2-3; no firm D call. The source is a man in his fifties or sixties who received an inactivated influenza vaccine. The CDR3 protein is CASSQGTLLYTDTQYF. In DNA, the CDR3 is TGCGCCAGCAGCCAAGGGACCCTTCTCTACACAGATACGCAGTATTTT.